This TCR beta chain was identified in a study of shared clonotypes between healthy human individuals. Study as a whole: The donor group consisted of two women and three men, aged 18 to 49.

Germline CDR1 MNHEY, CDR2 SMNVEV (reference sequence). Trimming took 5 bases from V and 6 from J, leaving 17 bases between them. This CDR3 is built from 15 residues. The study's findings and limits: Sorted-subset sequencing was shown by rarefaction to be incomplete despite large depth. Roughly 5% of naive CD4 clonotypes were common to four donors. Sequencing depth was a factor that was expected to affect clonotype sharing among donors.

Measured with immunoSEQ multiplex PCR; TCRdb has only the in-frame clones, and not every one. The sample includes some 320,000 clones, about nine tenths of them seen just once. As for this clone: The target antigen is unknown.

This TCR derives from a man younger than 30 in good health. The genes are TRBV27 and TRBJ2-1, with TRBD1 as a possible D gene (6 bases). The specimen was memory CD8+ T cells sorted from blood. Stated subset: CD45RO+ cells pooled with CCR7-negative TemRA cells. DNA of the CDR3: TGTGCCAGCAGTCTGCCCGGGACATACCGCAATGAGCAGTTCTTC. Its translation is CASSLPGTYRNEQFF.